The entry that follows covers one TCR beta chain sequence. Germline lookup yields CDR1 MNHEY and CDR2 SVGEGT. Trimming took 6 bases from V and 0 from J, leaving 20 bases between them. CDR3 length equals 17 residues. This entry belongs to a study of blood T cell repertoires in COVID-19. Whole-study context: The United States, Italy and Spain provided the acute and convalescent COVID-19 samples. T cells, B-cell-depleted T cells, or PBMCs supplied cDNA or gDNA.

Per the study methods: Amplifying reference gene primers gave estimates of nucleated cell counts. Clones were read by immunoSEQ multiplex PCR, and TCRdb kept only the in-frame ones, dropping some. V and J calls and clone size are those listed in that table; D and trimming were worked out from the DNA. This repertoire shows about 210,000 clones, roughly 82% found once; its top ten account for 9.5% to 15%. The material sequenced was peripheral blood. The chain joins TRBV6-2 or TRBV6-3 to TRBJ1-1, with D perhaps matching TRBD1 (5 bases). The clonotype originates from a woman between 35 and 50 years old with acute or convalescent COVID-19. The CDR3 sequence: CASSPGGTPRMNTEAFF. CDR3 in DNA: TGTGCCAGCAGCCCCGGCGGGACCCCTAGGATGAACACTGAAGCTTTCTTT.